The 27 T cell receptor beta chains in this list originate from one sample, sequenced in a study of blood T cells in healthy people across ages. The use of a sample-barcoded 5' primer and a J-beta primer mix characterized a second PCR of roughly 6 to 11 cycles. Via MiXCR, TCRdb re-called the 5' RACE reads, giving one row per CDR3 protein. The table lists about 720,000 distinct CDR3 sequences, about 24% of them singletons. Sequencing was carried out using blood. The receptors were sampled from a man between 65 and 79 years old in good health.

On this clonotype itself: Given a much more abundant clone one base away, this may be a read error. The CDR3 nucleotides read TGTGCCAGCAGGCGACACAACCAAGGGACCCAGTACTTC. It codes for CASRRHNQGTQYF. V usage is TRBV19 and J usage is TRBJ2-1; D is undetermined. TRBJ2-5 explains the end of the DNA better; the J call may be wrong. The germline V gene encodes CDR1 LNHDA and CDR2 SQIVND (reference sequence). This CDR3 has 13 residues.

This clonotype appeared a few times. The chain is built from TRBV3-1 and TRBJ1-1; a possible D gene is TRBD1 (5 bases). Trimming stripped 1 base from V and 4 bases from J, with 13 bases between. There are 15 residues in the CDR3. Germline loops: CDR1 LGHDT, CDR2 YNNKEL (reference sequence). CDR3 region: CASSQGQGSGTEAFF. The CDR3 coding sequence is TGTGCCAGCAGCCAAGGGCAGGGTTCTGGCACTGAAGCTTTCTTT.

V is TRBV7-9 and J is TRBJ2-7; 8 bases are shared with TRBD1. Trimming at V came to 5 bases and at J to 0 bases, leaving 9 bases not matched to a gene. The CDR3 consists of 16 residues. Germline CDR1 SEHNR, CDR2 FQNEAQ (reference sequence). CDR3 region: CASSPGETGVSYEQYF. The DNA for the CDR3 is TGTGCCAGCAGCCCCGGGGAGACAGGGGTCTCCTACGAGCAGTACTTC. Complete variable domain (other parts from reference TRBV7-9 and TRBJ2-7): DTGVSQNPRHKITKRGQNVTFRCDPISEHNRLYWYRQTLGQGPEFLTYFQNEAQLEKSRLLSDRFSAERPKGSFSTLEIQRTEQGDSAMYLCASSPGETGVSYEQYFGPGTRLTVT.

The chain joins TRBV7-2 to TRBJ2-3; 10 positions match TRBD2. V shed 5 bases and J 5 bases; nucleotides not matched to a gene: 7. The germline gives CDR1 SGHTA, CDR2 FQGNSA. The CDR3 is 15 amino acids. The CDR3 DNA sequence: TGTGCCAGCAGCACCCTAGCGGGGGCCGTAGATACGCAGTATTTT. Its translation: CASSTLAGAVDTQYF.

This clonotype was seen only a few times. CDR3: CASREVGREQYF. The CDR3 DNA reads TGTGCCAGCAGGGAGGTGGGCCGTGAGCAGTACTTC. The chain links TRBV6-5 to TRBJ2-7; possibly TRBD2 for D (5 bases). The CDR3 totals 12 residues. V lost 6 bases and J lost 7, with 13 bases in between. Germline V gene lookup returns CDR1 MNHEY and CDR2 SVGAGI.

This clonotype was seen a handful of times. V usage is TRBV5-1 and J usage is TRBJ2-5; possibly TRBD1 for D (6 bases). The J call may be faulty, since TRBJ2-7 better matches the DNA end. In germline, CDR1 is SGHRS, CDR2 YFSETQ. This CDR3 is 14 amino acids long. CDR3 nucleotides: TGCGCCAGCAGCCCACAGGGAAACTCCTACGAGCAGTACGTC. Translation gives CASSPQGNSYEQYV.

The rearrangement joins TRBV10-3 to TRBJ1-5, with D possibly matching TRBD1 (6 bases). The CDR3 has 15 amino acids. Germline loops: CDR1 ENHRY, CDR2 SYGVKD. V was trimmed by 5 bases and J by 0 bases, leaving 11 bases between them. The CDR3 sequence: CAISLQGDSNQPQHF. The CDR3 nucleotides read TGTGCCATCAGTTTACAGGGCGATAGCAATCAGCCCCAGCATTTT.

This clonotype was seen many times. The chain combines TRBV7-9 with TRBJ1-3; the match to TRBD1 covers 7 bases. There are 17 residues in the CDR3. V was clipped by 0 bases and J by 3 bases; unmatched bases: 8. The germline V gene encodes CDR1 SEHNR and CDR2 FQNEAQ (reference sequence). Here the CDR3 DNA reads TGTGCCAGCAGCTTAGCAACCGGGACAGAAGGTGGAAACACCATATATTTT. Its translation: CASSLATGTEGGNTIYF.

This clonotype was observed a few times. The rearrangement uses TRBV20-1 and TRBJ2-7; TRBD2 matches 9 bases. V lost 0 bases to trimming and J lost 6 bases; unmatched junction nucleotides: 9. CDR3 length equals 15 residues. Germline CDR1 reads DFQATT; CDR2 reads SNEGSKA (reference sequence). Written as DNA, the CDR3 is TGCAGTGCTAGAGATTGGGCTAGCGGGACTGGCGAGCAGTACTTC. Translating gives CSARDWASGTGEQYF.

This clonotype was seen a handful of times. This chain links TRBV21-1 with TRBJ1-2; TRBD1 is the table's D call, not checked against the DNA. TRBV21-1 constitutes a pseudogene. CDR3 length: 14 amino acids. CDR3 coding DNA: TGTGCCAGCAGCGTACAGGGCCTGGGAGATGGCTACACCTTC. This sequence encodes CASSVQGLGDGYTF.

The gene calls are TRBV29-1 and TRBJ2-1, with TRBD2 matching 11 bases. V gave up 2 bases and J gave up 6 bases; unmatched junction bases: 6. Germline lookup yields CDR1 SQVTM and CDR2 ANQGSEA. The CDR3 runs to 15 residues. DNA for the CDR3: TGCAGCGTTGAATGGTTAGCGGGGGGGCTCAATGAGCAGTTCTTC. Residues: CSVEWLAGGLNEQFF.

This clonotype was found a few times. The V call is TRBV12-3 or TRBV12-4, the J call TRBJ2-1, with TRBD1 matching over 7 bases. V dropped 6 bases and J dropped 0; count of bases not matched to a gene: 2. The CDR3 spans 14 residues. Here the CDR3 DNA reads TGTGCCAGCAGGGCAGGGGGCTCCTACAATGAGCAGTTCTTC. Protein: CASRAGGSYNEQFF.

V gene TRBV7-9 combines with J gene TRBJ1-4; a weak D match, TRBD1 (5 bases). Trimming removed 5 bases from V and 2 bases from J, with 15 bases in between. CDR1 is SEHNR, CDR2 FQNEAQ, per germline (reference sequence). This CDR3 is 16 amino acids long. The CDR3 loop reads CASSPKPGRTNEKLFF. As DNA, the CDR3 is TGTGCCAGCAGCCCCAAACCGGGACGGACTAATGAAAAACTGTTTTTT.

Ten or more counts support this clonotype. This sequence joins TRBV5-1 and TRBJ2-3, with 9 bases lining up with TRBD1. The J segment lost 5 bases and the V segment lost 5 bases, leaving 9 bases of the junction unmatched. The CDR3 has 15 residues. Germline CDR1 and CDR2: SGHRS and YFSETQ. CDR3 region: CASSVGTGRLDTQYF. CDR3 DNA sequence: TGCGCCAGCAGTGTCGGGACAGGGAGATTAGATACGCAGTATTTT.

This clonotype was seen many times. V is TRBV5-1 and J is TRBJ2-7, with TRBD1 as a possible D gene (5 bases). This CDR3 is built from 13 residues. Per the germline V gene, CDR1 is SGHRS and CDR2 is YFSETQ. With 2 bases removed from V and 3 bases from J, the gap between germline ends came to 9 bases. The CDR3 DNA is TGCGCCAGCAGCTTAACGACAGACTACGAGCAGTACTTC. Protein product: CASSLTTDYEQYF.

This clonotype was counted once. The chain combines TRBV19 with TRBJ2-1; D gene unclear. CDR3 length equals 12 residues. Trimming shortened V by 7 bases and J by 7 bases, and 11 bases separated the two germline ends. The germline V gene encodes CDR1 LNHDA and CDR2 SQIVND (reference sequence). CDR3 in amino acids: CASMSKRNEQFF. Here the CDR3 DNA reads TGTGCCAGTATGTCGAAGAGAAATGAGCAGTTCTTC. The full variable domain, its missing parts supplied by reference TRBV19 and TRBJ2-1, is DGGITQSPKYLFRKEGQNVTLSCEQNLNHDAMYWYRQDPGQGLRLIYYSQIVNDFQKGDIAEGYSVSREKKESFPLTVTSAQKNPTAFYLCASMSKRNEQFFGPGTRLTVL.

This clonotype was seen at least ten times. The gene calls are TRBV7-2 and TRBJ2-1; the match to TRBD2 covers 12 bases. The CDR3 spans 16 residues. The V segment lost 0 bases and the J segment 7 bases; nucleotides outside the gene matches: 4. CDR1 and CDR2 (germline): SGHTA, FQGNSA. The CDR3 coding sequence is TGTGCCAGCAGCTTAGCGACTAGCGGGAGTTGGAATGAGCAGTTCTTC. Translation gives CASSLATSGSWNEQFF. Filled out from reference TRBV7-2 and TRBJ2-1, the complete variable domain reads GAGVSQSPSNKVTEKGKDVELRCDPISGHTALYWYRQSLGQGLEFLIYFQGNSAPDKSGLPSDRFSAERTGGSVSTLTIQRTQQEDSAVYLCASSLATSGSWNEQFFGPGTRLTVL.

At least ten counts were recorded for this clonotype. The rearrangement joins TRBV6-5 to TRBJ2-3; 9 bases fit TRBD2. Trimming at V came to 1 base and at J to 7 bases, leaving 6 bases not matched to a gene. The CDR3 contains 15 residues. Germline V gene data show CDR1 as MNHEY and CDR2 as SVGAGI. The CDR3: CASSYLAGGPNTQYF. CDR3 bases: TGTGCCAGCAGTTACTTGGCGGGAGGGCCGAATACGCAGTATTTT.

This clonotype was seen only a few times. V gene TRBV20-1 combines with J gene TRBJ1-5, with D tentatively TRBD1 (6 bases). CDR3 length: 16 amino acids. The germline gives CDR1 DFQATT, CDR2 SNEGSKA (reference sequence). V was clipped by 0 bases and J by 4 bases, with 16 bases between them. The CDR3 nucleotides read TGCAGTGCTAGAGACCCCTTTTGGCAGGGGAATCAGCCCCAGCATTTT. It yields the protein CSARDPFWQGNQPQHF.

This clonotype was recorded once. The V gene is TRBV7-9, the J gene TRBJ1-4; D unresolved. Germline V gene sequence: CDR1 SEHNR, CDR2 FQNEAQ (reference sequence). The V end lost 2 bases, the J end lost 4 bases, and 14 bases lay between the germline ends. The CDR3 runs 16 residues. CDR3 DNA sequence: TGTGCCAGCAGCTTAAGTATGACACCCAATAATGAAAAACTGTTTTTT. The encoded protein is CASSLSMTPNNEKLFF.

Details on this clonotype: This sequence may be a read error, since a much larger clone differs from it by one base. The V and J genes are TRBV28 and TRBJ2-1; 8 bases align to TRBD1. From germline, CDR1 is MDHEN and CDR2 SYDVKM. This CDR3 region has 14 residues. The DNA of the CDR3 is TGTGCCGGCAGTTTACAGGGGGTCACCAATGAGCAGTTCTTC. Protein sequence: CAGSLQGVTNEQFF.

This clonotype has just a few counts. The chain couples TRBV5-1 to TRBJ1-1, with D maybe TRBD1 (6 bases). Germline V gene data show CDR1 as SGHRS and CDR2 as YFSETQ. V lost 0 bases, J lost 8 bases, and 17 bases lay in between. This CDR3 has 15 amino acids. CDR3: CASSLEGRGSSEAFF. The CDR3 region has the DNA TGCGCCAGCAGCTTGGAGGGCAGGGGATCTTCCGAAGCTTTCTTT. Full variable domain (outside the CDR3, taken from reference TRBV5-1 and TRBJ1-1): KAGVTQTPRYLIKTRGQQVTLSCSPISGHRSVSWYQQTPGQGLQFLFEYFSETQRNKGNFPGRFSGRQFSNSRSEMNVSTLELGDSALYLCASSLEGRGSSEAFFGQGTRLTVV.

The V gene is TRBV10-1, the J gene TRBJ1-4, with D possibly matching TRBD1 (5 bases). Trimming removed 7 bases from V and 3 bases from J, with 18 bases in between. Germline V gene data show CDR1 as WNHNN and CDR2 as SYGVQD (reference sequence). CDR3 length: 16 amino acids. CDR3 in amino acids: CASKKNPRVPNEKLFF. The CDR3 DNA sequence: TGCGCCAGCAAGAAAAACCCCAGGGTACCTAATGAAAAACTGTTTTTT.

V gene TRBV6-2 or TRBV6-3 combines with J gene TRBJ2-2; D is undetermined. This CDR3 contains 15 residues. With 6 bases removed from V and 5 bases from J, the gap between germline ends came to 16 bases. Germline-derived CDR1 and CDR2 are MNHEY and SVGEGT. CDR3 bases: TGTGCCAGCAGACTCCCTCACCTAGAAACCGGGGAGCTGTTTTTT. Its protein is CASRLPHLETGELFF.

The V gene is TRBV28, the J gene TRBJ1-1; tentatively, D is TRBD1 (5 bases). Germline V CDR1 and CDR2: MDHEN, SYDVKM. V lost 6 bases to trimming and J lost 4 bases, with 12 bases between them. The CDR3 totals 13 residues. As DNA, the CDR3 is TGTGCCAGCAGCCGCCCGGGGGGCACTGAAGCTTTCTTT. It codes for CASSRPGGTEAFF.

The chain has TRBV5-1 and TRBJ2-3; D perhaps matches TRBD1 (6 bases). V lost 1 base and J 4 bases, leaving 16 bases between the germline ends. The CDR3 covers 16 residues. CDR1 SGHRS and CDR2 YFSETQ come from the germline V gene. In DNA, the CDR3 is TGCGCCAGCAGCTTGCAGGGGTCCGGGGTACCAGATACGCAGTATTTT. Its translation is CASSLQGSGVPDTQYF.

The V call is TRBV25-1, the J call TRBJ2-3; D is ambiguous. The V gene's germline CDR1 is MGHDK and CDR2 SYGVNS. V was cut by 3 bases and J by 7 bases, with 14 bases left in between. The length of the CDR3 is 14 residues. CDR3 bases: TGTGCCAGCAGTGACACCCGAACGTGGAATACGCAGTATTTT. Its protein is CASSDTRTWNTQYF.